This paragraph reports one TCR beta chain. Its antigen is still unknown. The sample is drawn from a study of graft-versus-host responses after intestinal transplantation. For the study at large: Every recipient had anti-thymocyte globulin induction and roughly 3 years of tacrolimus plus steroids.

TCRdb's copy holds only in-frame clones and misses some; the assay was immunoSEQ multiplex PCR. The table has approximately 82,000 clones, about 93% seen once. Points from the study as a whole: Some GvH clones appeared in ileal mucosa or blood before recipient bone marrow.

The CDR3 contains 15 residues. Germline V gene lookup returns CDR1 LNHDA and CDR2 SQIVND (reference sequence). Trimming cost V 1 base and J 5 bases; bases outside gene matches: 6. The receptor's source is a human donor who was the organ donor for an intestinal transplant. The sequencing used unstimulated CD8+ T cells sorted from spleen or lymph node cells, collected before transplant. The rearrangement uses TRBV19 and TRBJ1-1, with 8 bases identical to TRBD1. CDR3 amino acids: CASSIVDTGGTEAFF. DNA of the CDR3: TGTGCCAGTAGTATAGTTGACACAGGGGGTACTGAAGCTTTCTTT.